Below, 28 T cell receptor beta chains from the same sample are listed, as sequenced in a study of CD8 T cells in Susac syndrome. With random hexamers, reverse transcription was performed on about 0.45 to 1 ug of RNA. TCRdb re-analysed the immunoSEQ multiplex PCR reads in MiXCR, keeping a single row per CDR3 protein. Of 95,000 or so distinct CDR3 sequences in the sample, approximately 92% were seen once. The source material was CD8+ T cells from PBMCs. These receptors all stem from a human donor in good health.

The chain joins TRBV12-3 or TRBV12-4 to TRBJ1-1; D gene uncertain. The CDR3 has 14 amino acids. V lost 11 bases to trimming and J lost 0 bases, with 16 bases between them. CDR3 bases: TGTGCCGACCTCCGGGTATTTCTGAACACTGAAGCTTTCTTT. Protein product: CADLRVFLNTEAFF.

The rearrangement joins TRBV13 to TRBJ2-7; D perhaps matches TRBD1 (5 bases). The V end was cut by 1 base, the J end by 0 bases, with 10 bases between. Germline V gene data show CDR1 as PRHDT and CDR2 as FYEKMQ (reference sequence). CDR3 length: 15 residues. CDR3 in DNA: TGTGCCAGCAGCTTAGAGGGGTCTCCCTCCTACGAGCAGTACTTC. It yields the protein CASSLEGSPSYEQYF.

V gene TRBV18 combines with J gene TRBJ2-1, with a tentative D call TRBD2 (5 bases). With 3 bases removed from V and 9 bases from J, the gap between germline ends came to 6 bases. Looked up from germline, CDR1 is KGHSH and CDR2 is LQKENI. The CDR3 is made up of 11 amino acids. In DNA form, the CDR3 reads TGTGCCAGCTCACCGGGGAGTGAGCAGTTCTTC. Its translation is CASSPGSEQFF.

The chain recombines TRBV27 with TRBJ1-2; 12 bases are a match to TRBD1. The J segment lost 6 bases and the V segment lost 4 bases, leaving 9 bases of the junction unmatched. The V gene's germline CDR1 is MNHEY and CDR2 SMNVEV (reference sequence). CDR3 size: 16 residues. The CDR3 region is CASSSTGTGGLDGYTF. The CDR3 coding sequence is TGTGCCAGCAGTTCAACCGGGACAGGGGGCTTGGATGGCTACACCTTC.

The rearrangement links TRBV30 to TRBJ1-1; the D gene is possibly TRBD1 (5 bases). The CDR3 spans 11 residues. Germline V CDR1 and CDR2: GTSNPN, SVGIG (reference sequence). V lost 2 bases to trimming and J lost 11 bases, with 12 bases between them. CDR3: CAWSMGLGAFF. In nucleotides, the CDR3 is TGTGCCTGGAGTATGGGGCTTGGGGCTTTCTTT.

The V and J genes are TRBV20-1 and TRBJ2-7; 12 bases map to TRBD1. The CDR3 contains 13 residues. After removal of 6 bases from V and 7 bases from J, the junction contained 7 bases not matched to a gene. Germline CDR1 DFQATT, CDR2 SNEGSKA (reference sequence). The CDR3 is CSAPGQGATEQYF. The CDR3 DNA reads TGCAGTGCGCCGGGACAGGGGGCGACTGAGCAGTACTTC.

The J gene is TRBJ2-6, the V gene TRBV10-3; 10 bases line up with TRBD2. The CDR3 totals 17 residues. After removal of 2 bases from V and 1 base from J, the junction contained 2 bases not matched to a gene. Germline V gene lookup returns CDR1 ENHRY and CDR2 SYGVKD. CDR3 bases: TGTGCCATCAGTGAGCTAGCGGGGGTTTCTGGGGCCAACGTCCTGACTTTC. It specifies CAISELAGVSGANVLTF.

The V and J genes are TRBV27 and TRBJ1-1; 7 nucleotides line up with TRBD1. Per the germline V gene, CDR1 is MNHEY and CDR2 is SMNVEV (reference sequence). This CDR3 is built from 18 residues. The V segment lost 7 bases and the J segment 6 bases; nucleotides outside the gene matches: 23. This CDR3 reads CASIVLGQDPTNTAEAFF. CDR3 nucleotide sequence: TGTGCCAGCATTGTTCTAGGACAGGACCCTACAAACACGGCTGAAGCTTTCTTT.

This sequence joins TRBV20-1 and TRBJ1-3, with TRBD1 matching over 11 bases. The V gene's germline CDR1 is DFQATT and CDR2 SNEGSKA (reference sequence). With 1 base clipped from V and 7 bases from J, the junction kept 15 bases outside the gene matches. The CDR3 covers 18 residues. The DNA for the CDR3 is TGCAGTGCTAGAGGAAGGACAGGGGGCCCATACCCCGGGAACACCATATATTTT. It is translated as CSARGRTGGPYPGNTIYF.

The DNA for the CDR3 is TGTGCCAGCAGTTCCCGTAACTACGAGCAGTACTTC. Its protein product is CASSSRNYEQYF. V gene TRBV6-6 combines with J gene TRBJ2-7; D uncertain. Trimming shortened V by 4 bases and J by 3 bases, and 7 bases separated the two germline ends. The CDR3 contains 12 residues. Germline V gives CDR1 MNHNY, CDR2 SVGAGI (reference sequence).

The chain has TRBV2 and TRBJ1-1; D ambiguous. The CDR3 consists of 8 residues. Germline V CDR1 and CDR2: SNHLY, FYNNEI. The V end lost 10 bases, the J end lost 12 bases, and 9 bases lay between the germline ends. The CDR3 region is CAIRDSFF. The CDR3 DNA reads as TGTGCCATCAGAGATTCTTTCTTT. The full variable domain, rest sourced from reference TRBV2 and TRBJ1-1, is EPEVTQTPSHQVTQMGQEVILRCVPISNHLYFYWYRQILGQKVEFLVSFYNNEISEKSEIFDDQFSVERPDGSNFTLKIRSTKLEDSAMYFCAIRDSFFGQGTRLTVV.

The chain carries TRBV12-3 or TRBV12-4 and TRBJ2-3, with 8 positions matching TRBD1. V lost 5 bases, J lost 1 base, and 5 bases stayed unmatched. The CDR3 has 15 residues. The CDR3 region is CASSDTGGGTDTQYF. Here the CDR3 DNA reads TGTGCCAGCAGTGACACAGGGGGTGGCACAGATACGCAGTATTTT.

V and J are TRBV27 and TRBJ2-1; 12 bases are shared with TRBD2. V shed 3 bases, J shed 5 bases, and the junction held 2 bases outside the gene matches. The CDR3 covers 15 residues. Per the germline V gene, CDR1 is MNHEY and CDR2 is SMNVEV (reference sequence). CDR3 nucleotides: TGTGCCAGCAGTTTGACTAGCGGGGGAAACAATGAGCAGTTCTTC. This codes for CASSLTSGGNNEQFF.

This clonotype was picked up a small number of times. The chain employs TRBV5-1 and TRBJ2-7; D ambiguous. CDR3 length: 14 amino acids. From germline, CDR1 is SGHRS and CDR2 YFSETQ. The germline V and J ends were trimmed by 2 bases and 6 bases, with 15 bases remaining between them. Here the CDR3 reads CASSFRVVGVEQYF. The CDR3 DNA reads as TGCGCCAGCAGCTTTCGTGTAGTAGGAGTCGAGCAGTACTTC.

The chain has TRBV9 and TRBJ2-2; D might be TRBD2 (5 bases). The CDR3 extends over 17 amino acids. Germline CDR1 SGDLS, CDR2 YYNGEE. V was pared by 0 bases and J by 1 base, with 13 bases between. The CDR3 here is CASSVGTGSWNTGELFF. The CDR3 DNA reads TGTGCCAGCAGCGTAGGGACGGGGTCGTGGAACACCGGGGAGCTGTTTTTT.

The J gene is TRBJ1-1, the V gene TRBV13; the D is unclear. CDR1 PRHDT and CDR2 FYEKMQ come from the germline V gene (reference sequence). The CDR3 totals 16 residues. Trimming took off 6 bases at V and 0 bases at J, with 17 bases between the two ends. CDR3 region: CASSLLGSSMNTEAFF. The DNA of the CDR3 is TGTGCCAGCAGTCTTCTTGGATCCTCCATGAACACTGAAGCTTTCTTT.

CDR3 in amino acids: CSARVPSRGASPLHF. The CDR3 nucleotides are TGCAGTGCTAGAGTTCCCTCCCGGGGCGCCTCACCCCTCCACTTT. The chain couples TRBV20-1 to TRBJ1-6, with TRBD1 as a possible D gene (5 bases). The CDR3 is 15 amino acids. Deletions cut 1 base from V and 10 bases from J, with 17 bases between. Germline CDR1 DFQATT, CDR2 SNEGSKA (reference sequence).

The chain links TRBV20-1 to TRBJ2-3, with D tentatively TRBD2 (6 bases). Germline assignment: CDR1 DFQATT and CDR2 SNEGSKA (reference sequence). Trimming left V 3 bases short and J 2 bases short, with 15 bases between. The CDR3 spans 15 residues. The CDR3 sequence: CSASPPRGDTDTQYF. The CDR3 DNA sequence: TGCAGTGCTAGCCCCCCCCGCGGGGACACAGATACGCAGTATTTT.

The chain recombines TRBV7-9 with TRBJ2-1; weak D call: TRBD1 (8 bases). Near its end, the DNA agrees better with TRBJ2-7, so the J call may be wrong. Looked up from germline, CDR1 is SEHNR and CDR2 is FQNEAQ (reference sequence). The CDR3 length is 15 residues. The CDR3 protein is CASSLPDREGYEQYF. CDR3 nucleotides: TGTGCCAGCAGCCTCCCGGACAGGGAGGGCTACGAGCAGTACTTC.

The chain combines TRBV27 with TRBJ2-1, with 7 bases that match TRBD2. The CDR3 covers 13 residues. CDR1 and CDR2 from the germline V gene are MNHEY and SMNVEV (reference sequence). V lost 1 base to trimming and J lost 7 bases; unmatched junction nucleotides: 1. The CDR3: CASSLLGGNEQFF. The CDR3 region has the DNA TGTGCCAGCAGTTTATTGGGGGGGAATGAGCAGTTCTTC.

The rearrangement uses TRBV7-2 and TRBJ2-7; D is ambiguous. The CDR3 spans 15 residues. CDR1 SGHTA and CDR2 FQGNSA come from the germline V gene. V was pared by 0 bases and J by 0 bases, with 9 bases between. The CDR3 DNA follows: TGTGCCAGCAGCTTAGCAGGTGGTCACTCCTACGAGCAGTACTTC. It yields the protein CASSLAGGHSYEQYF.

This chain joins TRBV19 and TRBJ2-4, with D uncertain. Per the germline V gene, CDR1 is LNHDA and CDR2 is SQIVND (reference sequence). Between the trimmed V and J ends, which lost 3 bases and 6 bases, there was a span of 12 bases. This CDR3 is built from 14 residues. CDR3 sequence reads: CASSMGPRLNIQYF. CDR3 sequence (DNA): TGTGCCAGTAGTATGGGCCCAAGGCTAAACATTCAGTACTTC.

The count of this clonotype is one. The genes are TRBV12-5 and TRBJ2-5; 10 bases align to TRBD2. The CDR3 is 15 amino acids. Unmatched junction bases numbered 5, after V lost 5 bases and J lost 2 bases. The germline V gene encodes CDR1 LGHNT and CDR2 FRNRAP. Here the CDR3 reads CASGPETSGQETQYF. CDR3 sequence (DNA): TGTGCTAGTGGTCCGGAGACTAGCGGGCAAGAGACCCAGTACTTC.

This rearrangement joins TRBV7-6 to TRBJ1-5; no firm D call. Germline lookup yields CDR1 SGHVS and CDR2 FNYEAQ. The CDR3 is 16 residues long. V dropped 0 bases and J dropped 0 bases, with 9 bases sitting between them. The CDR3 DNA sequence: TGTGCCAGCAGCTTAGCACCCAGGAGTAGCAATCAGCCCCAGCATTTT. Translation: CASSLAPRSSNQPQHF.

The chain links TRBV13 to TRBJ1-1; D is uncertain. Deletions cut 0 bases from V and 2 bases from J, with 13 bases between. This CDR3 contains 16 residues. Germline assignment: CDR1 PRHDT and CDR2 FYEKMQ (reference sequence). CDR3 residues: CASSLGGSGRNTEAFF. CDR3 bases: TGTGCCAGCAGCTTAGGAGGTTCAGGCCGAAACACTGAAGCTTTCTTT.

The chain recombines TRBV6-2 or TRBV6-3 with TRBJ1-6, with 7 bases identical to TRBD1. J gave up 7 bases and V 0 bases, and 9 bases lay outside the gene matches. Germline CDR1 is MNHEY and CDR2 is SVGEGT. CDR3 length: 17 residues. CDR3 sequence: CASSYSGTDPINSPLHF. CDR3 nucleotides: TGTGCCAGCAGTTACTCCGGGACAGACCCTATCAATTCACCCCTCCACTTT.

CDR3 bases: TGTGCCAGTAGTTTCGGGGCCTACGAGCAGTACTTC. Its translation is CASSFGAYEQYF. The chain joins TRBV19 to TRBJ2-7; possible D gene TRBD2, 5 bases. Per the germline V gene, CDR1 is LNHDA and CDR2 is SQIVND (reference sequence). The CDR3 totals 12 residues. Trimming removed 5 bases at V and 2 bases at J, with 7 bases between.

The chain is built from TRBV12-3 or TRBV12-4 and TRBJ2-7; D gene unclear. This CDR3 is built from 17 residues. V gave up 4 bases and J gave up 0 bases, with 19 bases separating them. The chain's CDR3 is CASSSVDRPSSSYEQYF. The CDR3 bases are TGTGCCAGCAGTTCCGTCGATCGGCCCTCCAGCTCCTACGAGCAGTACTTC.